Below are 7 T cell receptor beta chains sequenced from a single sample in a study of T-cell reconstitution after alpha-beta-depleted transplantation in children. Researchers prepared the TCRbeta library using unique molecular identifiers, the study reports. MiXCR, run by TCRdb on the PCR reads, gives a single entry per CDR3 protein. The table shows 250,000 to 350,000 distinct CDR3 sequences, with approximately 23% occurring only once. The material sequenced was PBMCs, mostly from graft donor cells, taken 180 days after TCRalphabeta/CD19-depleted stem cell transplant. These receptors were collected from a male patient between 5 and 17 years old who had a stem cell transplant for acute lymphoblastic leukemia, so the T cells may come from the graft donor.

The chain recombines TRBV3-1 with TRBJ2-7; TRBD2 agrees at 8 bases. Trimming removed 3 bases from V and 1 base from J; junction bases left unmatched: 8. CDR1 and CDR2 from the germline V gene are LGHDT and YNNKEL (reference sequence). This CDR3 comprises 16 residues. The CDR3 loop is CASSQRTSGPSYEQYF. The DNA of the CDR3 is TGTGCCAGCAGCCAGAGAACTAGCGGACCGTCCTACGAGCAGTACTTC.

The sample holds a few counts of this clonotype. The chain links TRBV15 to TRBJ1-1; D is unresolved. Looked up from germline, CDR1 is LNHNV and CDR2 is YYDKDF (reference sequence). Trimming pared 3 bases from V and 3 bases from J, leaving 8 bases between. The CDR3 length is 13 residues. This CDR3 reads CATSSDRYTEAFF. The DNA for the CDR3 is TGTGCCACCAGCAGCGACCGATACACTGAAGCTTTCTTT.

This clonotype was found a few times. The rearrangement joins TRBV6-1 to TRBJ1-5; D uncertain. Germline CDR1 reads MNHNS; CDR2 reads SASEGT. V dropped 8 bases and J dropped 1 base, with 9 bases sitting between them. The CDR3 spans 13 residues. CDR3: CASGVRSNQPQHF. The CDR3 region has the DNA TGTGCCAGCGGGGTAAGGAGCAATCAGCCCCAGCATTTT.

The gene calls are TRBV12-3 or TRBV12-4 and TRBJ1-2; no reliable D call. V was cut by 5 bases and J by 5 bases, with 15 bases left in between. This CDR3 is built from 14 residues. The chain's CDR3 is CASSPMGSHYGYTF. For the CDR3, the DNA is TGTGCCAGCAGTCCCATGGGGTCTCATTATGGCTACACCTTC.

V is TRBV4-1 and J is TRBJ2-2; D ambiguous. The length of the CDR3 is 15 residues. Per the germline V gene, CDR1 is MGHRA and CDR2 is YSYEKL. V lost 3 bases to trimming and J lost 0 bases, with 8 bases between them. CDR3 DNA sequence: TGCGCCAGCAGCCATCCTCGAGCGAACACCGGGGAGCTGTTTTTT. Protein sequence: CASSHPRANTGELFF.

The table lists this clonotype with a few counts. The chain combines TRBV9 with TRBJ2-5; 8 bases map to TRBD2. The CDR3 runs 17 residues. V shed 3 bases, J shed 3 bases, and the junction held 13 bases outside the gene matches. Germline-derived CDR1 and CDR2 are SGDLS and YYNGEE. The CDR3, as DNA: TGTGCCAGCAGCGCGGGCCTGAGAGCGGGAGACGAAGAGACCCAGTACTTC. It codes for CASSAGLRAGDEETQYF.

The table lists this clonotype with a few counts. The V call is TRBV7-9, the J call TRBJ2-1; a possible D gene is TRBD2 (7 bases). The germline V and J ends were trimmed by 4 bases and 14 bases, with 15 bases remaining between them. Germline V gene sequence: CDR1 SEHNR, CDR2 FQNEAQ (reference sequence). The CDR3 is 12 residues long. DNA for the CDR3: TGTGCCAGCAGCTCGGAGGGGGGGGACAAGTTCTTC. Encoded protein: CASSSEGGDKFF.